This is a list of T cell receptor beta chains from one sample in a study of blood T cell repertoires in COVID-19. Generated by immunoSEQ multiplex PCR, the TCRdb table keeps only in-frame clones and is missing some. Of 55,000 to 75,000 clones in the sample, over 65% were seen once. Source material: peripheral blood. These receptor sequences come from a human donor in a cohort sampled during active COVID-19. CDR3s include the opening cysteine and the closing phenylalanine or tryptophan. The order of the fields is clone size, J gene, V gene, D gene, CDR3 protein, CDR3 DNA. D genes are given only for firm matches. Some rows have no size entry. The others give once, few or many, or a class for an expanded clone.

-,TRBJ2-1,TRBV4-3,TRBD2,CASSQATSGSSYNEQFF,TGCGCCAGCAGCCAGGCGACTAGCGGTAGCTCCTACAATGAGCAGTTCTTC
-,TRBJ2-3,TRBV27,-,CASSWRRTDTQYF,TGTGCCAGCAGTTGGAGGCGCACAGATACGCAGTATTTT
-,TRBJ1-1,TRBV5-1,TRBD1,CASSTLTGASTEAFF,TGCGCCAGCAGCACCCTGACAGGGGCCAGCACTGAAGCTTTCTTT
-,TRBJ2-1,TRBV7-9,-,CASSLDSYNEQFF,TGTGCCAGCAGCTTAGACAGTTACAATGAGCAGTTCTTC
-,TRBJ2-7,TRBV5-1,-,CASSLDRPDEQYF,TGCGCCAGCAGCTTGGACAGACCGGACGAGCAGTACTTC
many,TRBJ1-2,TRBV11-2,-,CASSLFPVDYGYTF,TGTGCCAGCAGCTTATTTCCGGTCGACTATGGCTACACCTTC
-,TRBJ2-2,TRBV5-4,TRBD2,CASSTGLAGGSTGELFF,TGTGCCAGCAGCACCGGACTAGCGGGAGGTTCGACCGGGGAGTTGTTTTTT
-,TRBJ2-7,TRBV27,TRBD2,CASSSTFGTSGTYEQYF,TGTGCCAGCAGTTCAACCTTCGGAACTAGCGGGACCTACGAGCAGTACTTC
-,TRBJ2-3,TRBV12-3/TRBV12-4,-,CASTRRQADTQYF,TGTGCCAGCACAAGAAGGCAGGCGGATACGCAGTATTTT
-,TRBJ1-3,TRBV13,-,CASSLWGIGGNTIYF,TGTGCCAGCAGCTTATGGGGCATCGGTGGAAACACCATATATTTT
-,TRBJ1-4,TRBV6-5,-,CASSKSGRGTEKLFF,TGTGCCAGCAGCAAAAGTGGGCGGGGAACTGAAAAACTGTTTTTT
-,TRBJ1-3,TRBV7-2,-,CASSLGTLSGNTIYF,TGTGCCAGCAGCCTAGGGACTCTCTCTGGAAACACCATATATTTT
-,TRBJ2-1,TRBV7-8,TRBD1,CASSPRQGVYNEQFF,TGTGCCAGCAGCCCTCGACAGGGGGTCTACAATGAGCAGTTCTTC
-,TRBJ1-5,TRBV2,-,CASSAGWQPQHF,TGTGCCAGCAGTGCCGGGTGGCAGCCCCAGCATTTT
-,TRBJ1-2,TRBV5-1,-,CASSLGNLRDTHGYTF,TGCGCCAGCAGCTTGGGAAACCTCCGGGACACCCACGGCTACACCTTC
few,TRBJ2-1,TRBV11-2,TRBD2,CASSSVSGRSYNEQFF,TGTGCCAGCAGCTCGGTTAGCGGGAGAAGTTACAATGAGCAGTTCTTC
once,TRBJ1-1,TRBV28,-,CASSSGEELNTEAFF,TGTGCCAGCAGTTCTGGTGAAGAGTTGAACACTGAAGCTTTCTTT
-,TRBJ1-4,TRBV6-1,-,CASSEDRGSNEKLFF,TGTGCCAGCAGTGAAGACCGGGGTTCTAATGAAAAACTGTTTTTT
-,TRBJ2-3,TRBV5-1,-,CASSKWTDSTDTQYF,TGCGCCAGCAGCAAATGGACAGATAGCACAGATACGCAGTATTTT
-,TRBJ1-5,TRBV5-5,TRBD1,CASSLAGQNQPQHF,TGTGCCAGCAGCTTGGCGGGACAGAATCAGCCCCAGCATTTT
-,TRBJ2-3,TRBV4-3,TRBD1,CASSRAGTVGDTQYF,TGCGCCAGCAGCCGGGCCGGGACAGTTGGAGATACGCAGTATTTT
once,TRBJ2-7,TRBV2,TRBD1,CASSDQGAYEQYF,TGTGCCAGCAGTGACCAGGGGGCCTACGAGCAGTACTTC
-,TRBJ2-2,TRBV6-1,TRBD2,CASSEAGGRNTGELFF,TGTGCCAGCAGTGAAGCGGGCGGGAGGAACACCGGGGAGCTGTTTTTT
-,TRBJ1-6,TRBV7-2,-,CASSPGGGASPLHF,TGTGCCAGCAGCCCCGGTGGGGGGGCTTCACCCCTCCACTTT
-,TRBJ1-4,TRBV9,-,CASSVSSAESGEKLFF,TGTGCCAGCAGCGTATCATCGGCGGAGTCGGGTGAAAAACTGTTTTTT
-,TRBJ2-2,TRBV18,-,CASSPYTGSNTGELFF,TGTGCCAGCTCACCTTATACGGGATCGAACACCGGGGAGCTGTTTTTT
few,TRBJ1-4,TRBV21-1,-,CASSKGNRDHNEKLFF,TGTGCCAGCAGCAAAGGGAACAGGGACCATAATGAAAAACTGTTTTTT
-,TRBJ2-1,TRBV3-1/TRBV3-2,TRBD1,CASSRDRGDEQFF,TGTGCCAGCAGCCGGGACAGGGGGGATGAGCAGTTCTTC
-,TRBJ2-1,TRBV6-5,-,CASTRGSYNEQFF,TGTGCCAGCACAAGGGGCTCCTACAATGAGCAGTTCTTC
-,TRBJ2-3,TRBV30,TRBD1,CAGTGVGDTQYF,TGTGCAGGGACAGGCGTCGGAGATACGCAGTATTTT
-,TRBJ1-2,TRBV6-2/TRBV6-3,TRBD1,CASSYSRDRALSTF,TGTGCCAGCAGTTACTCCCGGGACAGGGCTTTGAGCACCTTC
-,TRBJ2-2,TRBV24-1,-,CATSDLSGGMDNAGELFF,TGTGCCACCAGTGATTTGTCGGGGGGCATGGATAATGCCGGGGAGCTGTTTTTT
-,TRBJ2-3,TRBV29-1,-,CSVRESSTDTQYF,TGCAGCGTTCGGGAATCTAGCACAGATACGCAGTATTTT
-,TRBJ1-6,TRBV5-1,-,CASSPGPGANSPLHF,TGCGCCAGCAGCCCAGGACCGGGAGCCAATTCACCCCTCCACTTT
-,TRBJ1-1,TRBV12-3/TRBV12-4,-,CASLQGPAGEAFF,TGTGCCAGCCTCCAGGGGCCGGCGGGTGAAGCTTTCTTT
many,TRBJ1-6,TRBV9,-,CASSGSSYNSPLHF,TGTGCCAGCTCGGGGAGCTCCTATAATTCACCCCTCCACTTT
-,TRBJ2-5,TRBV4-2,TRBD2,CASSQALAGVETQYF,TGTGCCAGCAGCCAAGCCCTAGCGGGAGTAGAGACCCAGTACTTC
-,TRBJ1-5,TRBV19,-,CASSISDQPQHF,TGTGCCAGTAGTATCTCTGATCAGCCCCAGCATTTT
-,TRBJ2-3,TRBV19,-,CASTPGGSGTADTQYF,TGTGCCAGTACTCCCGGAGGTAGCGGCACAGCAGATACGCAGTATTTT
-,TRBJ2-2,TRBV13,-,CASSLGGGIGELFF,TGTGCCAGCAGCTTAGGAGGGGGAATCGGGGAGCTGTTTTTT
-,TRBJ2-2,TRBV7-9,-,CASSEKRSGTGELFF,TGTGCCAGCAGCGAAAAAAGAAGCGGGACCGGGGAGCTGTTTTTT
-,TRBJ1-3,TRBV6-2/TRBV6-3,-,CASSYGTLGSGNTIYF,TGTGCCAGCAGTTACGGGACCCTCGGGAGTGGAAACACCATATATTTT
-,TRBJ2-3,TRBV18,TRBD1,CASSPQETGAQYF,TGTGCCAGCTCACCACAGGAGACAGGGGCGCAGTATTTT
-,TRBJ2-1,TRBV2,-,CASRPDSNEQFF,TGTGCCAGCAGACCCGACTCTAATGAGCAGTTCTTC
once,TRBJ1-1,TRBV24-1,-,CATSSEFSGAFF,TGTGCCACCAGCTCAGAGTTTTCGGGAGCTTTCTTT
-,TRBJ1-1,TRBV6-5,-,CATRQLMNTEAFF,TGTGCCACCAGACAGTTAATGAACACTGAAGCTTTCTTT
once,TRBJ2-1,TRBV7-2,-,CASSASPGGYNEQFF,TGTGCCAGCAGCGCGTCTCCCGGGGGTTACAATGAGCAGTTCTTC